The clone carrying this T cell receptor (beta chain) was observed a handful of times. Its antigen is undetermined. The data were taken from a study of beta chain features in type 1 diabetes. Study findings and constraints: Among patients with Type 1 diabetes, TCRB CDR3s were moderately but significantly shorter in every one of the four CD4+ subsets. Within patients, naive, central memory and Treg TCRB repertoires seemed more similar than within healthy donors.

Sequenced material consisted of expressed TCRB transcripts (all of the isolated RNA was reverse transcribed). The average read count of naive, central memory and regulatory T cell samples was about 3.3 million. The data were produced by immunoSEQ multiplex PCR, yet TCRdb's version contains in-frame clones alone and is incomplete. This sample has some 500,000 clones, with over 9.5% found just once. The authors sorted CD4+ naive, central memory, regulatory and stem cell-like memory cells via CD45RO/CCR7/CD25/CD127/CD95/CD27. The clonotype comes from a woman between 18 and 30 years old in good health. Input material: naive CD4+ T cells from blood.

CDR3 sequence reads: CASSSGRGISYEQYF. As DNA, the CDR3 is TGTGCCAGCAGCTCCGGAAGGGGAATATCCTACGAGCAGTACTTC. This chain connects TRBV7-2 to TRBJ2-7, with D maybe TRBD1 (5 bases). The CDR3 consists of 15 residues. The germline V gene encodes CDR1 SGHTA and CDR2 FQGNSA. V lost 4 bases, J lost 1 base, and 14 bases lay in between.